Given below is one T cell receptor beta chain in context. Its matching antigen is unknown. The sample is drawn from a study of CD8 T cells in ankylosing spondylitis. The CDR3 covers 15 residues. From germline, CDR1 is KGHSH and CDR2 LQKENI. V lost 5 bases to trimming and J lost 4 bases; unmatched junction nucleotides: 6. Researchers built TCR beta libraries using quantitative 5'-RACE with molecular barcodes. TCRdb recomputed calls from the 5' RACE reads with MiXCR, one row per CDR3 protein. The sample includes some 130,000 distinct CDR3 sequences, around 6.6% seen only once; the top ten take under 15%. Study results and limitations: A TCR beta motif made of about 8 highly homologous variants seemed typical of ankylosing spondylitis blood. As reported, disease-linked clones showed significant enrichment in matched ankylosing spondylitis synovial fluid. Clones linked to the disease showed a CD8+ phenotype. They occurred at relatively low frequencies in peripheral blood.

The sequenced sample was blood, either unsorted or a sorted T cell fraction (not recorded which). The rearrangement uses TRBV18 and TRBJ2-3; TRBD2 agrees at 10 bases. The sequence was collected from a female donor with ankylosing spondylitis or in good health (not recorded which). The CDR3 DNA follows: TGTGCCAGCTCAACGGCTAGCGGGGGTTCAGATACGCAGTATTTT. It encodes CASSTASGGSDTQYF.